This T cell receptor (beta chain) was sequenced for a study of early T cells in non-severe SARS-CoV-2 infection. The wider study: From unsorted whole blood, bulk RNA was sequenced, and the chains remained unpaired. Study-level points and caveats: Lookups in VDJdb leaned toward anti-spike CD8 responses and missed private and CD4 specificities.

Of note for this clonotype: As yet, its antigen is unknown.

V lost 1 base, J lost 0 bases, and 8 bases lay in between. The germline gives CDR1 SGHAT, CDR2 FQNNGV. The CDR3 extends over 15 amino acids. Each single cDNA molecule received a unique molecular identifier. TCRdb re-analysed the 5' RACE reads in MiXCR, keeping a single row per CDR3 protein. The repertoire holds more than 60,000 distinct CDR3 sequences, with around 12% as singletons. The V call is TRBV11-2, the J call TRBJ2-3, with a weak D call TRBD2 (6 bases). The TCR comes from an adult who was a healthcare worker with PCR-confirmed SARS-CoV-2 infection or an uninfected control (not recorded which). The donor label of this sample is uncertain. The sequenced sample was whole blood, obtained at baseline. In DNA, the CDR3 is TGTGCCAGCAGCTTAGGGGGACTTAGCACAGATACGCAGTATTTT. Its protein is CASSLGGLSTDTQYF.